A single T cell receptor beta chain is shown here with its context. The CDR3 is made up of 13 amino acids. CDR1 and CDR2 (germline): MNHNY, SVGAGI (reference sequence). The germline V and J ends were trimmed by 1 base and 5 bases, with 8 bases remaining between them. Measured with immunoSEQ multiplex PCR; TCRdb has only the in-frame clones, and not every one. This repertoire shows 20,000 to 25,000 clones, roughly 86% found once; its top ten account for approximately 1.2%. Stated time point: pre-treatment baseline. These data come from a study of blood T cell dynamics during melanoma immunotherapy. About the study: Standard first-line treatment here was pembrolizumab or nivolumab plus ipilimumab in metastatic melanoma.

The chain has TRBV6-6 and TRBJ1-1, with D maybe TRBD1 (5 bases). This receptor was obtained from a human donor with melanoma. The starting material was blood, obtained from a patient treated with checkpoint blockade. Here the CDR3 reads CASSYFQGTEAFF. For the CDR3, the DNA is TGTGCCAGCAGTTACTTCCAGGGTACTGAAGCTTTCTTT.